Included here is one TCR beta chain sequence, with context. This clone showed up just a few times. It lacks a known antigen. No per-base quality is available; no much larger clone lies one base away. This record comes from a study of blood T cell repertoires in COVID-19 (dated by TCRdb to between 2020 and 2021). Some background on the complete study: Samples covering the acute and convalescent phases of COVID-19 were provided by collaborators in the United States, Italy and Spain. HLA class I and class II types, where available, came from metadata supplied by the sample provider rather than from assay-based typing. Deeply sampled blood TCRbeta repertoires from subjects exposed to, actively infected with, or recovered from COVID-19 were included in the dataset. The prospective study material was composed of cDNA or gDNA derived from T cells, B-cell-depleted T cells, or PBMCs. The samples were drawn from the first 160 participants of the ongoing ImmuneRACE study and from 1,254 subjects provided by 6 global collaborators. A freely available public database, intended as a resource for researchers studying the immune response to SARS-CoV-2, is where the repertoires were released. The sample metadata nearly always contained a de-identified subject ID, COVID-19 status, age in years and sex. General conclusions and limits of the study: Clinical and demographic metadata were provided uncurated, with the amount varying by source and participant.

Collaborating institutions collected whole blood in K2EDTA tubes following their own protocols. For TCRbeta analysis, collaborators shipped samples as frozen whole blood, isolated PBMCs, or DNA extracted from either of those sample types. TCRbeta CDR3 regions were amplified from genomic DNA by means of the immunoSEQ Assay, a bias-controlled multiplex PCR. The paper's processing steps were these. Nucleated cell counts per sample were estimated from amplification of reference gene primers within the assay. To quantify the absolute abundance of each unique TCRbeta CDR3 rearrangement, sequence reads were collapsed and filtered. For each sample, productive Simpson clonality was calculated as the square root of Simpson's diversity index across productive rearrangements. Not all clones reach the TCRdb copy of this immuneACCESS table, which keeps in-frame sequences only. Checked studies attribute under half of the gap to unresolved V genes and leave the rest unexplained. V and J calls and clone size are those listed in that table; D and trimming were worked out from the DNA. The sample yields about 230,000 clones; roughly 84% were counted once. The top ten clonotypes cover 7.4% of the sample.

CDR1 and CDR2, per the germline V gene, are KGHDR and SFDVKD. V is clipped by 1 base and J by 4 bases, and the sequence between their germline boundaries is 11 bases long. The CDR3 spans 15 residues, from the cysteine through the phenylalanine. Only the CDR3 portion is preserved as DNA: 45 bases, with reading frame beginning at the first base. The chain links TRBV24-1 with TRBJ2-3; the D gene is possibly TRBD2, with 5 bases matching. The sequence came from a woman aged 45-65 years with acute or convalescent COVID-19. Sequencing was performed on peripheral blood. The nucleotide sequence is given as TGTGCCACCAGTGATTTAGGAGGAAACGCAGATACGCAGTATTTT. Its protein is CATSDLGGNADTQYF.